This T cell receptor (beta chain) was retrieved from a study of T cell responses to AZD1222 COVID-19 vaccine. This clone appeared once. Antigen unknown. This table comes from immunoSEQ multiplex PCR, and its TCRdb copy is limited to in-frame clones, with some not included. This sample has approximately 150,000 clones, with approximately 89% found just once. General study findings and limits: Just 5 or 6 AZD1222 recipients tested seropositive at baseline.

Germline CDR1 SGHTA, CDR2 FQGNSA. V was pared by 3 bases and J by 2 bases, with 21 bases between. This CDR3 is built from 18 residues. The sample here was peripheral blood, taken 28 days after the second AZD1222 dose. This sequence joins TRBV7-2 and TRBJ2-3, with D possibly TRBD1 on 6 matching bases. The sequence was collected from an adult who received the AZD1222 COVID-19 vaccine. The CDR3 DNA follows: TGTGCCAGCAGCTTTAGACAGACAGGCATACTCTCCACAGATACGCAGTATTTT. Translation gives CASSFRQTGILSTDTQYF.